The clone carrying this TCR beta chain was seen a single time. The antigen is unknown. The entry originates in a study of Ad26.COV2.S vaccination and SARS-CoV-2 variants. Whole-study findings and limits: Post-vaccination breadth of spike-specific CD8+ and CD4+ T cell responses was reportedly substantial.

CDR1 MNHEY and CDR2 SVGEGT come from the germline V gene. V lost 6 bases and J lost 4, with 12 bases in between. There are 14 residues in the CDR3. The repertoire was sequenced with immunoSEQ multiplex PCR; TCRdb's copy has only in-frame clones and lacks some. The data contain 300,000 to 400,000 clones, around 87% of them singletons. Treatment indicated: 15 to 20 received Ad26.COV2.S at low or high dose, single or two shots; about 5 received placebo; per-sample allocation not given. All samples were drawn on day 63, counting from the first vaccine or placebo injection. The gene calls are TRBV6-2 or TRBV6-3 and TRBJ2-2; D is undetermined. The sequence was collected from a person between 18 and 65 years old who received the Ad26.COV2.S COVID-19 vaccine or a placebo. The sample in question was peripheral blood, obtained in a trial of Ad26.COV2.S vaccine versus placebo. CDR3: CASSTAFVTGELFF. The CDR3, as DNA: TGTGCCAGCAGCACGGCTTTTGTCACCGGGGAGCTGTTTTTT.